The clone carrying this TCR beta chain was picked up many times. What it binds is unknown. 5'RACE primed from the constant segment yielded TCR alpha and TCR beta cDNA libraries bearing sample barcodes and UMIs. MiXCR, applied by TCRdb to the 5' RACE reads, yields one record per CDR3 protein. Among 300,000 to 350,000 distinct CDR3 sequences, 13% to 15% were seen once, and the ten largest hold 20% to 25%. This entry is derived from a study of T-cell memory formation after mild COVID-19. CDR3 length: 14 residues. V was cut by 3 bases and J by 2 bases, with 10 bases left in between. CDR1 is SEHNR and CDR2 is FQNEAQ in the germline V gene (reference sequence). Study results and caveats: Cross-reactive memory seemingly joined, as some responding clones were found in pre-infection memory.

The chain carries TRBV7-9 and TRBJ1-1; D remains unclear. This TCR was sampled from a man aged 18 to 30 who had mild COVID-19 (a few samples of this study predate the infection). Cell type and time point are not known. Sequences were obtained from PBMCs or a T cell subset sorted from them (not recorded which). CDR3 sequence: CASSLTFYNTEAFF. The CDR3 DNA reads TGTGCCAGCAGCTTGACCTTTTACAACACTGAAGCTTTCTTT.